This T cell receptor beta chain was sequenced in a study of blood T cells in healthy people across ages. This clonotype was found a few times. Together with a sample-barcoded 5' primer, a J-beta primer mix was included in a second PCR lasting roughly 7 to 11 cycles. Through a template-switch adaptor with 12 random nucleotides, each cDNA molecule received a tag. MiXCR, run by TCRdb on the 5' RACE reads, gives a single entry per CDR3 protein. The sample contains hundreds of thousands of distinct CDR3 sequences, less than 45% of which appear only once. Between the trimmed V and J ends, which lost 0 bases and 2 bases, there was a span of 13 bases. This CDR3 has 15 residues. Germline V gene sequence: CDR1 DFQATT, CDR2 SNEGSKA (reference sequence).

The TCR sequence derives from an older man in good health. The chain combines TRBV20-1 with TRBJ2-5, with D perhaps TRBD2 (6 bases). Sequencing was performed on blood. The CDR3 nucleotides read TGCAGTGCTAGAGATGGGAGGCTCAGGCAAGAGACCCAGTACTTC. Its translation is CSARDGRLRQETQYF.